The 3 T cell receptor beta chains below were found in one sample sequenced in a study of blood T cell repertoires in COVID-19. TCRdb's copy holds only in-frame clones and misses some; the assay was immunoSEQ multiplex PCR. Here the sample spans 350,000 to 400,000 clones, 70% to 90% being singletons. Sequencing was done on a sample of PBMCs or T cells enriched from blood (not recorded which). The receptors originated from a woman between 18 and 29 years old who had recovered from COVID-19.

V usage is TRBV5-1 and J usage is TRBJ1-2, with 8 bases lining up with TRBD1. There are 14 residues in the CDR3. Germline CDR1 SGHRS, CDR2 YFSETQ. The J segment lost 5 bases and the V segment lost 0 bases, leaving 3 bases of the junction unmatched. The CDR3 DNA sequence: TGCGCCAGCAGCTTGGGGAGACAGGGGTATGGCTACACCTTC. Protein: CASSLGRQGYGYTF.

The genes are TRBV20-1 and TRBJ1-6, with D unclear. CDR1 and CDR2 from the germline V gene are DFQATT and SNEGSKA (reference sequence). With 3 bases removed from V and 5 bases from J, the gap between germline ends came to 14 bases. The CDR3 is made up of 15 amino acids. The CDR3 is CSASIREANNSPLHF. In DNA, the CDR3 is TGCAGTGCTAGTATACGGGAGGCGAATAATTCACCCCTCCACTTT.

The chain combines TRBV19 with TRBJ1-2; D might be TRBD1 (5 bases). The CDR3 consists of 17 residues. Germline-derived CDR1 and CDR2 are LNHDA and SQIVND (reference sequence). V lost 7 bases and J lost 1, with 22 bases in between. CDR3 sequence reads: CASTSRAGDGFNYGYTF. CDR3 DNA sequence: TGTGCCAGTACCTCTCGGGCGGGGGACGGCTTTAACTATGGCTACACCTTC.